This TCR beta chain was identified during a study of cytomegalovirus exposure and HLA in healthy donors. Broader study findings: Sequences of the TCR beta chain were said to predict the HLA-A and HLA-B alleles of most subjects accurately.

The PCR employed 60 Vbeta primers together with 13 Jbeta primers. Sequencing was performed with immunoSEQ multiplex PCR; in TCRdb, only in-frame clones are kept and a portion is missing. Its table lists 40,000 to 45,000 clones. The CDR3 is made up of 14 amino acids. CDR1 is SQVTM and CDR2 is ANQGSEA in the germline V gene. With 7 bases clipped from V and 3 bases from J, the junction kept 9 bases outside the gene matches. On this clone itself: Antigen: not known.

The V call is TRBV29-1, the J call TRBJ2-1, with 7 bases matching TRBD2. The receptor's source is a man younger than 40 in good health and CMV-seronegative. Sequenced sample: PBMCs. The CDR3 DNA sequence: TGCAGCGGCCGACGGGAGGCGGGCTACAATGAGCAGTTCTTC. This gives the protein CSGRREAGYNEQFF.